The clone carrying this TCR beta chain was picked up many times. Its antigen is as yet unknown. The sample is drawn from a study of T cells in Graves' hyperthyroidism and ophthalmopathy. Study background: The authors collected peripheral blood at initial diagnosis, before any treatment. Whole-study findings and limits: Model-based prediction identified ophthalmopathy a median about 7 months prior to its onset. Blood also contained most expanded thyroid clonotypes above 0.001. Classification by a 13 V-J model distinguished ophthalmopathy from stable hyperthyroidism.

Authors of the study amplified TCR beta CDR3 regions from RNA transcripts. In the first-round RT-PCR of the TCR CDR3, the HTBI primer set was used. Using its own MiXCR run on the multiplex PCR reads, TCRdb lists one record per CDR3 protein. The sample yields hundreds of thousands of distinct CDR3 sequences, roughly 15% seen once. The length of the CDR3 is 13 residues. CDR1 is DFQATT and CDR2 is SNEGSKA in the germline V gene (reference sequence). V lost 1 base and J 3 bases, leaving 8 bases between the germline ends. This rearrangement joins TRBV20-1 to TRBJ2-3; D might be TRBD2 (5 bases). Material: blood. The TCR originated in a middle-aged woman with Graves' ophthalmopathy. The CDR3 nucleotides are TGCAGTGCTAGAGTCCCGGGAACAGATACGCAGTATTTT. Its protein product is CSARVPGTDTQYF.